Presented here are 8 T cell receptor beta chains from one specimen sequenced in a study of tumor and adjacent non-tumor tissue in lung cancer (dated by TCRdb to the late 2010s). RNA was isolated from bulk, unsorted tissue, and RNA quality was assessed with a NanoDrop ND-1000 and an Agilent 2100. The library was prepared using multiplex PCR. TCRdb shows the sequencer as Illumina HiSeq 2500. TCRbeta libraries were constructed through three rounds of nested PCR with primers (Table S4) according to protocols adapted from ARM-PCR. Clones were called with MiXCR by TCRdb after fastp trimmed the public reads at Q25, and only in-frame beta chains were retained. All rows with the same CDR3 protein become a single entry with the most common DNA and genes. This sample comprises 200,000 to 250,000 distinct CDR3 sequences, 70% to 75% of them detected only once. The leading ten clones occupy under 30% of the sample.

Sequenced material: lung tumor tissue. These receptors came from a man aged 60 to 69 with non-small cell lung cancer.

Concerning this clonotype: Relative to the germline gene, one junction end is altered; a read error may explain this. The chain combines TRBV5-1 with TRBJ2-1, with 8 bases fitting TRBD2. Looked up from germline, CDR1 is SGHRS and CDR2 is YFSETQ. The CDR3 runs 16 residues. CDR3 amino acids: CASSLALADSYNEQSF. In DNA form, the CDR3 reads TGCGCCAGCAGCTTGGCACTAGCGGATTCCTACAATGAGCAGTCCTTC.

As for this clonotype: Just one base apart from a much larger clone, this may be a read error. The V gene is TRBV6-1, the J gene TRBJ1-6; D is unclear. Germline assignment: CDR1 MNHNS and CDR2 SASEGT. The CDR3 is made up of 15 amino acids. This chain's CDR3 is CASGKGFAHNSLLHF. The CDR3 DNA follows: TGTGCCAGCGGAAAGGGCTTTGCGCATAATTCACTCCTCCACTTT.

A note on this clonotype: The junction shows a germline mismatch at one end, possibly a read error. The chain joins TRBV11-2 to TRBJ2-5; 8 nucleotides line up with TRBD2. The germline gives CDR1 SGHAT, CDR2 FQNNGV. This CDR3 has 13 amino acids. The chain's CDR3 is CASTQRGLKTLYF. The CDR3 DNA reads TGTGCCAGCACGCAGCGGGGGTTAAAGACCCTGTACTTC.

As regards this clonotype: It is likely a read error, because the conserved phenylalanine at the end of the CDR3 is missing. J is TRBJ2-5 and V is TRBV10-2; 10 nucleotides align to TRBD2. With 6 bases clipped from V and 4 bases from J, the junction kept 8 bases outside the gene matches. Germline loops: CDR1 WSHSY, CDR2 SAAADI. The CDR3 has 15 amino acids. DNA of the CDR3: TGCGCCAGCAGAACGGCTAGCGGGAGTTTAGAGACCCAGTACTTA. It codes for CASRTASGSLETQYL.

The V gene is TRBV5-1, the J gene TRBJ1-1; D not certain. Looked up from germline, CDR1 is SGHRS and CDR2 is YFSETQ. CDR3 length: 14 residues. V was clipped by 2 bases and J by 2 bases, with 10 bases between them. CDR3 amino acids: CASSFLLHNTEAFF. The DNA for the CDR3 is TGCGCCAGCAGCTTCCTCCTACATAACACTGAAGCTTTCTTT.

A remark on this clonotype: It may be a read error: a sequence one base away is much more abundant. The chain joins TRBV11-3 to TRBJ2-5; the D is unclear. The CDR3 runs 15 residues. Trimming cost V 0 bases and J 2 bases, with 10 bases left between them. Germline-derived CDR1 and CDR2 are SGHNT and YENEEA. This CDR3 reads CASSLDREAQETQYF. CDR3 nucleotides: TGTGCCAGCAGCTTAGATAGGGAAGCACAAGAGACCCAGTACTTC.

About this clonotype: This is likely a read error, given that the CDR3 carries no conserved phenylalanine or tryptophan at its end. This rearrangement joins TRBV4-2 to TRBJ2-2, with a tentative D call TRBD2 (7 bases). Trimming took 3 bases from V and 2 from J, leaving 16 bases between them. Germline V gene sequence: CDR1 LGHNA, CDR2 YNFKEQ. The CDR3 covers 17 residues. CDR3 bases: TGTGCCAGCAGCCACCTGGGGGCGGGGGATAACACCGGGGAGCTGTTTTCT. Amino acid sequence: CASSHLGAGDNTGELFS.

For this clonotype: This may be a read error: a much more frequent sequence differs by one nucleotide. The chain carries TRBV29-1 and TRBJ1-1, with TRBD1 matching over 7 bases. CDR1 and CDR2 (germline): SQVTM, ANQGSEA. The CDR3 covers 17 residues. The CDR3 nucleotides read TGCAGCGTTGAATGGCCGGAGGGGGCCCTCAGAAACACTGAAGCTCTCTTT. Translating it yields CSVEWPEGALRNTEALF.